This T cell receptor (beta chain) derives from a study of T cells in Graves' hyperthyroidism and ophthalmopathy. The V gene lost 2 bases and the J gene lost 6 bases, with 8 bases spanning the gap. The CDR3 spans 13 residues. CDR1 and CDR2 (germline): SEHNR, FQNEAQ (reference sequence). Participants, patients aged 18 to 65, had newly diagnosed hyperthyroidism with a duration under 2 months. This clonotype was seen many times. It was RNA transcripts that yielded the amplified TCR beta CDR3 regions. During a first-round RT-PCR of the TCR CDR3, the HTBI primer set was used. TCRdb itself ran the multiplex PCR reads through MiXCR, one entry per CDR3 protein. The sample comprises approximately 200,000 distinct CDR3 sequences, about 16% of which are singletons, and about 45% rests with the top ten.

The TCR sequence derives from a man in his forties or fifties with Graves' hyperthyroidism. Sequencing was performed on blood. The chain employs TRBV7-9 and TRBJ2-1, with D possibly matching TRBD1 (5 bases). The CDR3, as DNA: TGTGCCAGCAGCTTACAGGGTCCCAATGAGCAGTTCTTC. This sequence encodes CASSLQGPNEQFF.